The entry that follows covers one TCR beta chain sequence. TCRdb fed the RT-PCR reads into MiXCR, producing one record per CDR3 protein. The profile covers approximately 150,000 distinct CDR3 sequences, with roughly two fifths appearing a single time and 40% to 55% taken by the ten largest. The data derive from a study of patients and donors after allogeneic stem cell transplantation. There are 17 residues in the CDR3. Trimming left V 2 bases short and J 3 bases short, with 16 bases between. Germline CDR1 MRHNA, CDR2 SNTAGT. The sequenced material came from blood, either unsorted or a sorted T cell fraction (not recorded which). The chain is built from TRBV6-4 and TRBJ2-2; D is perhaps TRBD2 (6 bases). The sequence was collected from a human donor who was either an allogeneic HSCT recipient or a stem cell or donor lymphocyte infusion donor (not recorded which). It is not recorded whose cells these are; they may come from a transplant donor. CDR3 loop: CASSDSLGRRDTGELFF. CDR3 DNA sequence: TGTGCCAGCAGTGACAGTTTGGGACGGAGGGACACCGGGGAGCTGTTTTTT.